Listed below are T cell receptor beta chains from one sample, sequenced in a study of blood T cell repertoires in COVID-19. Method: immunoSEQ multiplex PCR; TCRdb's copy keeps in-frame clones and lacks some. In the table there are about 220,000 clones, approximately 77% of which are singletons. Sequencing was carried out using peripheral blood. Receptors were obtained from a woman of 80 years or more with acute or convalescent COVID-19. CDR3s include the opening cysteine and the closing phenylalanine or tryptophan. A D gene is named only where the DNA matches it firmly. Clone size is not always given. Where it is, it says once, few, many or a class for expanded clones.

d_call	v_call	clone_size	j_call	cdr3_aa	cdr3_nt
.	TRBV4-2	.	TRBJ1-2	CASSQESGRARGYTF	TGTGCCAGCAGCCAAGAATCAGGCAGGGCTCGTGGCTACACCTTC
TRBD1	TRBV7-3	.	TRBJ2-1	CASSRGQTNLHEQFF	TGTGCCAGCAGCCGGGGACAGACCAACCTTCATGAGCAGTTCTTC
TRBD2	TRBV6-5	.	TRBJ2-5	CASRTSGGYQYF	TGTGCCAGCAGGACTAGCGGGGGCTACCAGTACTTC
TRBD2	TRBV19	.	TRBJ2-1	CASSIGLAADNEQFF	TGTGCCAGTAGTATAGGACTAGCTGCGGACAATGAGCAGTTCTTC
.	TRBV10-3	.	TRBJ2-2	CAISEGLTAGELFF	TGTGCCATCAGTGAGGGGCTAACCGCCGGGGAGCTGTTTTTT
TRBD2	TRBV9	.	TRBJ2-3	CASSPGLAGITDTQYF	TGTGCCAGCAGCCCCGGACTAGCGGGGATCACAGATACGCAGTATTTT
.	TRBV9	.	TRBJ2-7	CASSGLRYEQYF	TGTGCCAGCAGCGGTTTGAGATACGAGCAGTACTTC
TRBD2	TRBV6-6	.	TRBJ2-1	CASSYGTTPPNEQFF	TGTGCCAGCAGTTACGGGACTACCCCACCCAATGAGCAGTTCTTC
TRBD1	TRBV23-1	.	TRBJ1-1	CASSGEDRGGNTEAFF	TGCGCCAGCAGTGGAGAGGACAGGGGAGGAAACACTGAAGCTTTCTTT
.	TRBV6-2/TRBV6-3	.	TRBJ1-1	CASSYPRRNTEAFF	TGTGCCAGCAGTTACCCGAGGAGGAACACTGAAGCTTTCTTT
TRBD1	TRBV7-9	few	TRBJ2-1	CASSGRRRGLLYNEQFF	TGTGCCAGCAGCGGCCGACGCAGGGGGCTGCTGTACAATGAGCAGTTCTTC
.	TRBV4-3	.	TRBJ2-6	CASSPIGSGANVLTF	TGCGCCAGCAGCCCCATCGGTTCTGGGGCCAACGTCCTGACTTTC
.	TRBV3-1/TRBV3-2	.	TRBJ1-2	CASSQDQGVAYGYTF	TGTGCCAGCAGCCAAGATCAAGGGGTCGCCTATGGCTACACCTTC
.	TRBV2	.	TRBJ1-6	CASSSISSSYNSPLHF	TGTGCCAGCAGCTCCATTTCGAGCTCCTATAATTCACCCCTCCACTTT
.	TRBV7-9	.	TRBJ1-1	CASTTTAEAFF	TGTGCCAGCACCACCACGGCTGAAGCTTTCTTT
TRBD1	TRBV28	.	TRBJ1-2	CASSTYSGTEYGYTF	TGTGCCAGCAGCACCTACTCCGGGACAGAATATGGCTACACCTTC
.	TRBV5-4	.	TRBJ2-2	CASSFGPSGAMDTGELFF	TGTGCCAGCAGCTTTGGACCCTCAGGGGCGATGGACACCGGGGAGCTGTTTTTT
TRBD1	TRBV28	.	TRBJ2-7	CASITRRTGGGTSYEQYF	TGTGCCAGCATTACCCGGCGGACAGGGGGAGGTACCTCCTACGAGCAGTACTTC
.	TRBV3-1/TRBV3-2	.	TRBJ1-2	CASSQGTAYGYTF	TGTGCCAGCAGCCAAGGGACAGCCTATGGCTACACCTTC
.	TRBV7-9	.	TRBJ1-1	CASSQGQNTEAFF	TGTGCCAGCAGCCAGGGACAGAACACTGAAGCTTTCTTT
.	TRBV5-5	once	TRBJ1-6	CASSTGPRDSPLHF	TGTGCCAGCAGCACGGGTCCCCGGGATTCACCCCTCCACTTT
TRBD1	TRBV5-1	once	TRBJ2-1	CASSLKGTGLYNEQFF	TGCGCCAGCAGCTTGAAGGGGACAGGGCTCTACAATGAGCAGTTCTTC
TRBD1	TRBV19	.	TRBJ1-2	CASSTQQGNYGYTF	TGTGCCAGTAGTACACAACAGGGGAACTATGGCTACACCTTC
TRBD1	TRBV2	.	TRBJ1-5	CASSPSTGDQPQHF	TGTGCCAGCAGTCCGTCGACAGGGGATCAGCCCCAGCATTTT
.	TRBV12-1	.	TRBJ1-1	CASSPMTGCYEAFF	TGTGCCAGCAGCCCAATGACAGGGTGCTATGAAGCTTTCTTT
TRBD2	TRBV7-9	once	TRBJ2-3	CASSLGTSGGWDTQYF	TGTGCCAGCAGCTTAGGGACTAGCGGGGGCTGGGATACGCAGTATTTT
.	TRBV4-3	.	TRBJ2-7	CASSRGGEGRLGEQYF	TGCGCCAGCAGCCGCGGAGGTGAGGGCCGCCTTGGCGAGCAGTACTTC
TRBD1	TRBV15	.	TRBJ1-5	CATSRGTGDGQPQHF	TGTGCCACCAGCAGGGGTACAGGGGACGGTCAGCCCCAGCATTTT
TRBD1	TRBV5-1	.	TRBJ1-4	CASSLRGQHSEKLFF	TGCGCCAGCAGCTTACGGGGACAGCATAGTGAAAAACTGTTTTTT
.	TRBV5-8	.	TRBJ1-6	CASSSTSLSRRNSPLHF	TGTGCCAGCAGCTCTACATCTTTATCCCGGCGGAATTCACCCCTCCACTTT
TRBD2	TRBV24-1	.	TRBJ2-3	CATQTSAGTDTQYF	TGTGCCACCCAGACTAGCGCCGGCACAGATACGCAGTATTTT
.	TRBV3-1/TRBV3-2	.	TRBJ2-1	CASSQDSLSYNEQFF	TGTGCCAGCAGCCAGGACAGCTTGTCCTACAATGAGCAGTTCTTC
TRBD1	TRBV4-2	once	TRBJ2-2	CASSQDPTGNGGELFF	TGTGCCAGCAGCCAAGATCCGACAGGGAATGGCGGGGAGCTGTTTTTT
.	TRBV7-3	.	TRBJ2-7	CASSLGPGAVYEQYF	TGTGCCAGCAGCTTAGGGCCAGGGGCGGTTTACGAGCAGTACTTC
TRBD1	TRBV5-5	.	TRBJ1-1	CASQSQGAGNTEAFF	TGTGCCAGCCAGAGCCAGGGGGCGGGGAACACTGAAGCTTTCTTT
.	TRBV5-1	once	TRBJ1-4	CASTWALFATNEKLFF	TGCGCCAGCACCTGGGCTCTCTTCGCAACTAATGAAAAACTGTTTTTT
TRBD2	TRBV18	.	TRBJ2-1	CASSITSGGPYYNEQFF	TGTGCCAGCTCCATCACTAGCGGGGGGCCCTATTACAATGAGCAGTTCTTC
.	TRBV2	.	TRBJ1-2	CASEPNRVHSYGYTF	TGTGCCAGCGAACCAAACAGGGTTCATTCCTATGGCTACACCTTC
TRBD1	TRBV2	.	TRBJ2-7	CAGQGFYEQYF	TGTGCCGGACAGGGATTCTACGAGCAGTACTTC
TRBD2	TRBV9	.	TRBJ2-1	CASSVTSGVYNEQFF	TGTGCCAGCAGCGTAACTAGCGGGGTGTACAATGAGCAGTTCTTC
.	TRBV9	.	TRBJ2-2	CASSRGGGTTNTGELFF	TGTGCCAGCAGCAGAGGGGGAGGGACAACAAACACCGGGGAGCTGTTTTTT
.	TRBV12-3/TRBV12-4	.	TRBJ2-7	CASSYLGGYEQYF	TGTGCCAGCAGTTACCTAGGCGGCTACGAGCAGTACTTC
TRBD1	TRBV6-5	.	TRBJ1-1	CASSTGQGTEAFF	TGTGCCAGCAGTACGGGACAGGGGACTGAAGCTTTCTTT
.	TRBV7-2	.	TRBJ2-5	CASSLALGRETQYF	TGTGCCAGCAGCTTAGCGCTGGGGAGAGAGACCCAGTACTTC
TRBD1	TRBV3-1/TRBV3-2	.	TRBJ2-2	CASSLQGQGAGTGELFF	TGTGCCAGCAGCCTACAAGGACAGGGGGCCGGCACCGGGGAGCTGTTTTTT
.	TRBV5-4	.	TRBJ1-3	CASSPTTGGNTIYF	TGTGCCAGCAGCCCCACTACAGGGGGAAACACCATATATTTT
.	TRBV2	.	TRBJ2-3	CASSPLGGDTQYF	TGTGCCAGCAGTCCACTGGGGGGAGATACGCAGTATTTT
TRBD1	TRBV7-2	once	TRBJ2-3	CASNPWTGSSDTQYF	TGTGCCAGCAACCCTTGGACAGGTTCATCAGATACGCAGTATTTT
.	TRBV7-9	few	TRBJ1-6	CASSLGSGDSPLHF	TGTGCCAGCAGCTTAGGATCAGGGGATTCACCCCTCCACTTT
TRBD1	TRBV7-9	.	TRBJ1-5	CASSADRGRGNQPQHF	TGTGCCAGCAGCGCAGACAGGGGACGGGGCAATCAGCCCCAGCATTTT
.	TRBV3-1/TRBV3-2	.	TRBJ1-6	CASSQDVGRNSPLHF	TGTGCCAGCAGCCAAGATGTTGGGAGAAATTCACCCCTCCACTTT
TRBD1	TRBV7-3	.	TRBJ1-1	CASSPRGYTEAFF	TGTGCCAGCAGCCCCAGGGGGTACACTGAAGCTTTCTTT